What follows are 25 T cell receptor beta chains derived from one specimen sequenced in a study of identical twins. Using its own MiXCR run on the 5' RACE reads, TCRdb lists one record per CDR3 protein. The profile shows 650,000 to 750,000 distinct CDR3 sequences, about 20% of them singletons. These same data were also listed under a study on T cells expressing NK-cell markers.

Sample: PBMCs. These TCRs come from a woman aged 18-29 years in good health.

The chain has TRBV15 and TRBJ1-1; possible D gene TRBD1, 5 bases. This CDR3 contains 15 residues. V was pared by 0 bases and J by 5 bases, with 13 bases between. Germline V gene data show CDR1 as LNHNV and CDR2 as YYDKDF (reference sequence). The CDR3 here is CATSRDHQGETEAFF. The DNA for the CDR3 is TGTGCCACCAGCAGAGATCATCAGGGAGAGACTGAAGCTTTCTTT.

V gene TRBV10-3 combines with J gene TRBJ1-1; tentative D call: TRBD1 (6 bases). This CDR3 region has 13 residues. Per the germline V gene, CDR1 is ENHRY and CDR2 is SYGVKD. With 6 bases removed from V and 1 base from J, the gap between germline ends came to 9 bases. The DNA for the CDR3 is TGTGCCATCAGGGCGACAGGGAACACTGAAGCTTTCTTT. This sequence encodes CAIRATGNTEAFF.

This clonotype was detected only a few times. V usage is TRBV5-1 and J usage is TRBJ2-5; D is possibly TRBD1 (5 bases). V lost 4 bases and J lost 3, with 13 bases in between. This CDR3 spans 14 amino acids. Germline lookup yields CDR1 SGHRS and CDR2 YFSETQ. As DNA, the CDR3 is TGCGCCAGCAGCACCCTCCCAGGGAAAGAGACCCAGTACTTC. Encoded protein: CASSTLPGKETQYF.

CDR3 residues: CASSLSARGSYEQYF. The DNA of the CDR3 is TGTGCCAGCAGTTTGTCGGCGAGGGGCTCCTACGAGCAGTACTTC. The chain couples TRBV12-3 or TRBV12-4 to TRBJ2-7, with D perhaps being TRBD1 or TRBD2 (5 bases each). V was clipped by 3 bases and J by 0 bases, with 12 bases between them. This CDR3 comprises 15 residues.

This clonotype has just a few counts. V usage is TRBV18 and J usage is TRBJ2-7; 10 bases agree with TRBD2. Germline V CDR1 and CDR2: KGHSH, LQKENI. The CDR3 contains 15 residues. V trimming: 2 bases; J trimming: 7 bases; junction bases outside the gene matches: 8. The CDR3 nucleotides are TGTGCCAGCTCACCATGGAGCGGGAGGGCGGATGAGCAGTACTTC. Translating gives CASSPWSGRADEQYF.

The chain couples TRBV2 to TRBJ2-7; D gene ambiguous. This CDR3 has 12 amino acids. Looked up from germline, CDR1 is SNHLY and CDR2 is FYNNEI. V dropped 8 bases and J dropped 4 bases, with 12 bases sitting between them. The DNA of the CDR3 is TGTGCCAGCGCAATCCTTGATTACGAGCAGTACTTC. Translation gives CASAILDYEQYF.

This clonotype came up a few times. The rearrangement joins TRBV10-2 to TRBJ2-7; D ambiguous. Trimming removed 8 bases at V and 7 bases at J, with 9 bases between. CDR1 WSHSY and CDR2 SAAADI come from the germline V gene. The CDR3 covers 10 residues. The CDR3 reads CASGPDEQYF. In DNA form, the CDR3 reads TGCGCCAGCGGTCCGGATGAGCAGTACTTC.

The rearrangement uses TRBV20-1 and TRBJ2-2; D unclear. CDR1 is DFQATT, CDR2 SNEGSKA, per germline (reference sequence). The CDR3 consists of 14 residues. V lost 3 bases and J lost 2, with 10 bases in between. The CDR3 here is CSASDLTNTGELFF. DNA of the CDR3: TGCAGTGCTAGTGACCTTACCAACACCGGGGAGCTGTTTTTT.

This clonotype has a handful of counts. This chain connects TRBV6-1 to TRBJ2-1; 9 bases agree with TRBD1. CDR1 MNHNS and CDR2 SASEGT come from the germline V gene. The CDR3 length is 15 residues. J gave up 14 bases and V 6 bases, and 17 bases lay outside the gene matches. The CDR3 is CASSFRDRATTPEFF. The CDR3 DNA sequence: TGTGCCAGCAGCTTCCGGGACAGGGCTACGACTCCGGAGTTCTTC.

This chain uses TRBV5-1 with TRBJ2-5; the match to TRBD1 covers 9 bases. The CDR3 extends over 13 amino acids. In germline, CDR1 is SGHRS, CDR2 YFSETQ. The V gene end was trimmed by 6 bases and the J gene end by 9 bases; junction bases not matched to a gene: 9. The CDR3 DNA follows: TGCGCCAGCACGTCCGGACAGGGGTGGTCCCAGTACTTC. Protein product: CASTSGQGWSQYF.

In this sample, this clonotype turned up a few times. V and J are TRBV29-1 and TRBJ2-3, with D possibly TRBD2 on 5 matching bases. Trimming took 6 bases from V and 6 from J, leaving 13 bases between them. There are 12 residues in the CDR3. The germline V gene encodes CDR1 SQVTM and CDR2 ANQGSEA. The CDR3 is CSVGPPGDTQYF. The CDR3 DNA follows: TGCAGCGTCGGACCCCCGGGGGATACGCAGTATTTT.

V is TRBV5-1 and J is TRBJ2-2; D is unresolved. The germline V gene encodes CDR1 SGHRS and CDR2 YFSETQ. The germline V and J ends were trimmed by 5 bases and 7 bases, with 24 bases remaining between them. The CDR3 runs to 17 residues. The CDR3 DNA is TGCGCCAGCAGAATAGGAACGTCGGACCCTAGAAACGGGGAGCTGTTTTTT. It codes for CASRIGTSDPRNGELFF. The full variable domain, in which reference TRBV5-1 and TRBJ2-2 provide the parts outside the CDR3, is KAGVTQTPRYLIKTRGQQVTLSCSPISGHRSVSWYQQTPGQGLQFLFEYFSETQRNKGNFPGRFSGRQFSNSRSEMNVSTLELGDSALYLCASRIGTSDPRNGELFFGEGSRLTVL.

This clonotype was seen many times. The rearrangement uses TRBV4-3 and TRBJ1-1; unclear D gene. CDR1 and CDR2 (germline): LGHNA, YSLEER. The CDR3 runs to 12 residues. The germline V and J ends were trimmed by 2 bases and 7 bases, with 8 bases remaining between them. CDR3 DNA sequence: TGCGCCAGCAGCCAAATTACTGGTGAAGCTTTCTTT. Amino acids: CASSQITGEAFF.

This chain joins TRBV15 and TRBJ2-3, with 8 bases matching TRBD2. The V segment lost 0 bases and the J segment 4 bases; nucleotides outside the gene matches: 6. Germline V gene sequence: CDR1 LNHNV, CDR2 YYDKDF (reference sequence). This CDR3 contains 16 residues. CDR3 sequence: CATSRDSSGRADTQYF. In nucleotides, the CDR3 is TGTGCCACCAGCAGAGATTCCAGCGGGAGAGCAGATACGCAGTATTTT.

This clonotype came up many times. The chain has TRBV10-3 and TRBJ2-1; TRBD1 or TRBD2 may be the D gene (5 bases each). V gave up 0 bases and J gave up 9 bases, with 6 bases separating them. Germline V gene lookup returns CDR1 ENHRY and CDR2 SYGVKD. This CDR3 is 12 amino acids long. CDR3 loop: CAISESRGEQFF. The CDR3, as DNA: TGTGCCATCAGTGAGTCGAGGGGTGAGCAGTTCTTC.

The chain links TRBV20-1 to TRBJ2-5, with a possible D match to TRBD2 (6 bases). The germline CDR1 and CDR2 sequences are DFQATT and SNEGSKA (reference sequence). The CDR3 extends over 14 amino acids. Between the trimmed V and J ends, which lost 6 bases and 5 bases, there was a span of 19 bases. The CDR3, as DNA: TGCAGTGCCCTCGAGGGTGGGGGGAAGGAGACCCAGTACTTC. Translating it yields CSALEGGGKETQYF.

The V and J genes are TRBV27 and TRBJ2-7; D remains unclear. CDR1 is MNHEY, CDR2 SMNVEV, per germline (reference sequence). Trimming removed 0 bases at V and 2 bases at J, with 8 bases between. The CDR3 loop spans 14 amino acids. In DNA, the CDR3 is TGTGCCAGCAGTTTATCCATGGGCCCCTACGAGCAGTACTTC. Amino acid sequence: CASSLSMGPYEQYF.

The rearrangement joins TRBV20-1 to TRBJ2-2; D is undetermined. From germline, CDR1 is DFQATT and CDR2 SNEGSKA (reference sequence). The ends were cut back, 2 bases at V and 1 base at J, with 8 bases in the middle. The CDR3 runs 14 residues. CDR3 coding DNA: TGCAGTGCTAGATATGGTTTGAACACCGGGGAGCTGTTTTTT. Protein product: CSARYGLNTGELFF.

This clonotype was detected only a few times. The J gene is TRBJ2-7, the V gene TRBV7-9, with D hard to call. V was cut by 5 bases and J by 2 bases, with 13 bases left in between. This CDR3 is 14 amino acids long. Germline CDR1 and CDR2: SEHNR and FQNEAQ (reference sequence). In nucleotides, the CDR3 is TGTGCCAGCAGCGGCACTCACGGAACCTACGAGCAGTACTTC. Its protein product is CASSGTHGTYEQYF.

The genes are TRBV12-3 or TRBV12-4 and TRBJ2-7; the match to TRBD2 covers 8 bases. J lost 6 bases, V lost 7 bases, and 11 bases had no gene match. There are 14 residues in the CDR3. The chain's CDR3 is CASTRSGSQGEQYF. The CDR3 nucleotides are TGTGCCAGCACCAGAAGCGGGAGCCAAGGCGAGCAGTACTTC.

This clonotype was counted a few times. The genes are TRBV12-3 or TRBV12-4 and TRBJ2-5; D ambiguous. This CDR3 comprises 13 residues. Between the trimmed V and J ends, which lost 6 bases and 5 bases, there was a span of 13 bases. Here the CDR3 reads CASSWAVRETQYF. The CDR3 coding sequence is TGTGCCAGCAGCTGGGCAGTACGGGAGACCCAGTACTTC.

The chain combines TRBV3-1 with TRBJ2-1; the D is unclear. The CDR3 sequence is 16 residues long. Trimming stripped 4 bases from V and 0 bases from J, with 13 bases between. Germline CDR1 LGHDT, CDR2 YNNKEL (reference sequence). CDR3 residues: CASSPYTYTSYNEQFF. Written as DNA, the CDR3 is TGTGCCAGCAGCCCATATACCTACACCTCCTACAATGAGCAGTTCTTC.

The chain has TRBV10-1 and TRBJ2-1; D tentatively reads TRBD1 or TRBD2 (5 bases each). This CDR3 spans 14 amino acids. Germline CDR1 is WNHNN and CDR2 is SYGVQD (reference sequence). Trimming took 3 bases from V and 8 from J, leaving 14 bases between them. The CDR3 DNA follows: TGCGCCAGCAGTGACAGGGACCCCCCGTATGAGCAGTTCTTC. The encoded protein is CASSDRDPPYEQFF.

This clonotype was counted a few times. In DNA, the CDR3 is TGTGCCAGCAGCTTAGTTGGTAGCGGGGCAACCTACGAGCAGTACTTC. It yields the protein CASSLVGSGATYEQYF. The chain uses TRBV7-2 and TRBJ2-7; the match to TRBD2 covers 8 bases. The CDR3 extends over 16 amino acids. Germline CDR1 and CDR2: SGHTA and FQGNSA. With 1 base clipped from V and 2 bases from J, the junction kept 7 bases outside the gene matches.

This clonotype was recorded a few times. This chain joins TRBV20-1 and TRBJ1-5; D possibly corresponds to TRBD1 (5 bases). V was pared by 2 bases and J by 2 bases, with 13 bases between. The CDR3 is 15 residues long. CDR1 DFQATT and CDR2 SNEGSKA come from the germline V gene (reference sequence). The CDR3 here is CSARSQALGNQPQHF. The CDR3, as DNA: TGCAGTGCTAGATCACAGGCCCTCGGCAATCAGCCCCAGCATTTT.